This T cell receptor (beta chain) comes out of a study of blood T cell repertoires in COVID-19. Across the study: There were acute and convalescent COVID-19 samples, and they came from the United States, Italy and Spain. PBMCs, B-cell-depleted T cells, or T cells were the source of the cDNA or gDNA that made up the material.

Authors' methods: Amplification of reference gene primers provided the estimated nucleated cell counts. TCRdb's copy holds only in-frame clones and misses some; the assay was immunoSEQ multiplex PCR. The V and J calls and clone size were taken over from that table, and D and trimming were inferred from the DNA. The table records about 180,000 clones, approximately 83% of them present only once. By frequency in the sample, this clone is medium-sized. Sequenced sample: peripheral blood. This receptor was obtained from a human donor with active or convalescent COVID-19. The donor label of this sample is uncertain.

DNA for the CDR3: TGTGCCAGCAGCCCGACAGGCCTAAGCTCCTACGAGCAGTACTTC. Protein: CASSPTGLSSYEQYF. The rearrangement links TRBV7-2 to TRBJ2-7; maybe TRBD1 (6 bases). CDR3 length: 15 amino acids. CDR1 and CDR2 from the germline V gene are SGHTA and FQGNSA. Deletions cut 5 bases from V and 0 bases from J, with 14 bases between.